This T cell receptor (beta chain) came from a study of regulatory T cells in long-lasting Graves disease. Study outcomes and limitations: TRBV28, TRBJ1-2 and TRBJ2-5 were favored in persistent disease. Patients with persistent Graves' had lower TCR diversity than newly diagnosed patients.

Researchers made TCR beta libraries by using iRepertoire HTBI primers and running Arm-PCR on CDR3 regions. Per the authors' pipeline: Taken together, the samples had 62 TRBV and more than 12 TRBJ segments identified. TCRdb ran MiXCR on the multiplex PCR reads and lists one entry per CDR3 protein. The V and J calls come from TCRdb's annotation, not from the publication. Of 400,000 to 500,000 distinct CDR3 sequences in the sample, roughly a fifth were seen once. Per germline, CDR1 SGHTA and CDR2 FQGNSA. This CDR3 region has 14 residues. V gave up 3 bases and J gave up 0 bases, with 5 bases separating them. This clonotype occurred many times. Its antigen is unknown. Time point given: persistent/refractory GD, antithyroid drugs over 5 years with positive TRAb. The authors made the TCR library using RNA they extracted from PBMCs.

The TCR sequence derives from a female donor with Graves disease. The chain has TRBV7-2 and TRBJ1-4, with D unclear. The sequenced sample was peripheral blood mononuclear cells (PBMCs), obtained when the disease was refractory, from a patient treated with antithyroid drugs. This chain's CDR3 is CASSFTATNEKLFF. Here the CDR3 DNA reads TGTGCCAGCAGCTTCACGGCAACTAATGAAAAACTGTTTTTT.